The sequence of this TCR beta chain was determined in a study of blood T cell repertoires in COVID-19 (dated by TCRdb to 2020 to 2021). In terms of the full investigation: Recovered participants in ImmuneRACE Cohort 3 were defined as having two consecutive negative NP/OP PCR tests, clearance from a healthcare professional, or resolution of symptoms. Samples covering the acute and convalescent phases of COVID-19 were provided by collaborators in the United States, Italy and Spain. The material from the prospective study consisted of cDNA or gDNA derived from T cells, B-cell-depleted T cells, or PBMCs. Subjects who had been exposed to COVID-19, were actively infected with it, or had recovered from it provided the deeply sampled blood TCRbeta repertoires that made up the dataset. The repertoires were released in a freely available public database meant as a resource for research on the immune response to SARS-CoV-2. The samples were drawn from two sources: the first 160 participants of the ongoing ImmuneRACE study, and 1,000 to 1,500 subjects contributed by 6 global collaborators. Sample metadata almost always included a de-identified subject ID, COVID-19 status, age in years and sex. Where available, HLA class I and class II types were obtained from metadata supplied by the sample provider rather than from assay-based typing.

As concerns this clone: What this receptor recognizes is not known. No base quality information exists; no much larger clone differs at one position.

TCRbeta CDR3 regions were amplified from genomic DNA using the immunoSEQ Assay, a bias-controlled multiplex PCR. The authors' pipeline ran thus. Within the assay, amplification of reference gene primers was used to estimate how many nucleated cells each sample contained. Sequence reads were collapsed and filtered to measure the absolute abundance of every unique TCRbeta CDR3 rearrangement. For each sample, productive Simpson clonality was calculated as the square root of Simpson's diversity index across productive rearrangements. The immuneACCESS repertoire file appears here via TCRdb, limited to in-frame rearrangements. These files lack a portion of the clones; in checked studies, under half of the deficit traces to unresolved V genes, and the cause of the others is not known. The DNA gave D and trimming, while V, J and clone size come from that table. This sample gives under 300,000 clones in total; more than 75% of them show up just once. The top ten clonotypes cover over 2% of the sample.

CDR1 and CDR2, per the germline V gene, are MGHRA and YSYEKL. The CDR3, cysteine through phenylalanine, is 15 amino acids long. The CDR3 DNA has 45 bases and is translated from base 1. The V end loses 2 bases and the J end loses 0 bases, and a stretch of 5 bases separates them. What the research found in general, with its limitations: Clinical and demographic metadata were provided uncurated, with the amount varying by source and participant.

Participants in the prospective study were enrolled through a virtual design, were aged roughly 18 to 90 years, and lived in 24 United States geographic areas. In the prospective study, cohorts were assigned on the basis of participant-reported clinical history obtained from a screening survey and a study questionnaire. In the prospective study, whole blood, serum and a nasopharyngeal or oropharyngeal swab were collected from each participant by mobile phlebotomists. Prospective study participants could optionally give additional blood draws and questionnaires over an approximately 2-month period. Before DNA extraction, prospective study blood samples were shipped either frozen or at room temperature.

The TCR sequence derives from a woman aged 55-75 years in a cohort exposed to, infected with or recovered from COVID-19 (not recorded which). The V and J segments used are TRBV4-1 and TRBJ1-6; the D gene identity is not certain. Input material: PBMCs or T cells enriched from blood (not recorded which). The nucleotides read TGCGCCAGCAGCCAACCGGGCTCCTATAATTCACCCCTCCACTTT. Translated, it reads CASSQPGSYNSPLHF.